This T cell receptor (beta chain) was observed in a study of T cells in Graves' hyperthyroidism and ophthalmopathy. Study summary: Any treatment followed the collection of peripheral blood at initial diagnosis.

Ten or more counts support this clonotype. The antigen is undetermined. The junction shows a germline mismatch at one end, possibly a read error. Template material for amplifying TCR beta CDR3 regions consisted of RNA transcripts. RT-PCR in the first round (using the HTBI primer set) targeted the TCR CDR3. TCRdb analysed the multiplex PCR reads with MiXCR anew, one entry per CDR3 protein. The sample contains about 600,000 distinct CDR3 sequences, 16% of which appear only once. Study observations and caveats: Using 13 V-J features, a model discriminated ophthalmopathy from stable hyperthyroidism. Most expanded thyroid clonotypes above 0.001 recurred in blood.

Orbital computed tomography, thyroid ultrasound, serum thyroxine and TRAb, and clinical symptoms together informed the diagnoses. The CDR3 covers 17 residues. CDR1 and CDR2 from the germline V gene are SGHVS and FNYEAQ. Sequencing was carried out using blood. This TCR was sampled from a woman in her thirties or forties with Graves' ophthalmopathy. The chain links TRBV7-6 to TRBJ2-5, with 11 positions matching TRBD1. The CDR3 bases are TGTGCCAGCAGTTTAGGGGCCGGGACAGGGGGCCAAGAGACCCAGTACTTC. Translated: CASSLGAGTGGQETQYF.